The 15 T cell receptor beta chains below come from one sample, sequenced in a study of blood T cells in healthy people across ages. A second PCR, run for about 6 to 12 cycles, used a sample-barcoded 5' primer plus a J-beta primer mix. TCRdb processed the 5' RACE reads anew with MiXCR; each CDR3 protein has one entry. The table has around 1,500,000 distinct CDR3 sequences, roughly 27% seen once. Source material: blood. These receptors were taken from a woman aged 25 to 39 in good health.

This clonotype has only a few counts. The chain's CDR3 is CSARVTGGVCEQYF. The DNA of the CDR3 is TGCAGTGCTAGGGTGACAGGGGGAGTTTGCGAGCAGTACTTC. The chain employs TRBV20-1 and TRBJ2-7, with 9 bases that match TRBD1. With 3 bases clipped from V and 6 bases from J, the junction kept 9 bases outside the gene matches. Per the germline V gene, CDR1 is DFQATT and CDR2 is SNEGSKA (reference sequence). The CDR3 runs to 14 residues.

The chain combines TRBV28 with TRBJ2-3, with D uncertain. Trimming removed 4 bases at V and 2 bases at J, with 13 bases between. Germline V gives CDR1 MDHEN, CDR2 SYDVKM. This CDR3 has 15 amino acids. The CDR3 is CASSSRTLATDTQYF. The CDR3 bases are TGTGCCAGCAGTTCTAGAACTCTCGCCACAGATACGCAGTATTTT.

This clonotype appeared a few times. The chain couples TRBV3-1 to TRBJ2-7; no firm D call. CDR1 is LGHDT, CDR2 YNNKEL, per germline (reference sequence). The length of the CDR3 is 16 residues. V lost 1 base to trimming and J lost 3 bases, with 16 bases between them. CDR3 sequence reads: CASSQVGRLPDYEQYF. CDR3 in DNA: TGTGCCAGCAGCCAAGTTGGTCGTCTCCCCGACTACGAGCAGTACTTC.

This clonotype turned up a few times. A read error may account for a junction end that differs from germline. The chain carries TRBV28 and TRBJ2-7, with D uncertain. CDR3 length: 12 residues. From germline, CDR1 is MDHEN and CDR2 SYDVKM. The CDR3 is CASGLLVHEQYF. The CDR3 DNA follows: TGTGCCAGCGGTTTATTGGTACACGAGCAGTACTTC.

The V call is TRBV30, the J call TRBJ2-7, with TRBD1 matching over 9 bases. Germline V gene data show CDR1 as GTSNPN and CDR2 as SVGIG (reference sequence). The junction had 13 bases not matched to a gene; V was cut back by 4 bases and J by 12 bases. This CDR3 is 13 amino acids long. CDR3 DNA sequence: TGTGCCTGGAATCTGGACAGGGGACGACGTCGGTACTTC. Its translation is CAWNLDRGRRRYF.

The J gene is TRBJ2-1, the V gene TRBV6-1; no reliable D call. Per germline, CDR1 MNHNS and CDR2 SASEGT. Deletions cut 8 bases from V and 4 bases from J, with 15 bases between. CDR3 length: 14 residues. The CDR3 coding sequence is TGTGCCAGCCGGGCTACCCCAGATTACAATGAGCAGTTCTTC. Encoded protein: CASRATPDYNEQFF.

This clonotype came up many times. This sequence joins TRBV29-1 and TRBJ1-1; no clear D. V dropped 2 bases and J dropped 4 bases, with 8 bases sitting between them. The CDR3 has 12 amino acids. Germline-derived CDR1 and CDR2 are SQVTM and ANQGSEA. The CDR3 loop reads CSVEQATTEAFF. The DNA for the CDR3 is TGCAGCGTTGAACAGGCTACCACTGAAGCTTTCTTT.

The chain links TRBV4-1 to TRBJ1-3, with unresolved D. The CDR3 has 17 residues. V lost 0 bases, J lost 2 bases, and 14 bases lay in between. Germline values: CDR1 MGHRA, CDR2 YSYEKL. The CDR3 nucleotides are TGCGCCAGCAGCCAAGAAATGGGCGAAGGAGCTGGAAACACCATATATTTT. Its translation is CASSQEMGEGAGNTIYF.

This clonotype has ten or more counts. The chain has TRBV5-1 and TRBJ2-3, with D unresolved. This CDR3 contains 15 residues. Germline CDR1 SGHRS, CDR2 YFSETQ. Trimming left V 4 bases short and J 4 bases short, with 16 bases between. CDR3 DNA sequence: TGCGCCAGCAGCGGGAATGGCGGTCCCTCAGATACGCAGTATTTT. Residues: CASSGNGGPSDTQYF.

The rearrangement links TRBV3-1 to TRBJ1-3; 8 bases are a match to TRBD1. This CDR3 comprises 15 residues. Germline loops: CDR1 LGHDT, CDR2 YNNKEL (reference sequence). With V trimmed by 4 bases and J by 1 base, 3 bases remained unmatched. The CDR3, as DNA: TGTGCCAGCAGCCGGACAGGGTATTCTGGAAACACCATATATTTT. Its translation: CASSRTGYSGNTIYF.

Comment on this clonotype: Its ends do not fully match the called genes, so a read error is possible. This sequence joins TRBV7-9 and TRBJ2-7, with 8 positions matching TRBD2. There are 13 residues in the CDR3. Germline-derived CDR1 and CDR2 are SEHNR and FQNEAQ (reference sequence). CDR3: CAGSDSGSYEQYF. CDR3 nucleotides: TGTGCCGGCAGCGACAGCGGGAGCTACGAGCAGTACTTC.

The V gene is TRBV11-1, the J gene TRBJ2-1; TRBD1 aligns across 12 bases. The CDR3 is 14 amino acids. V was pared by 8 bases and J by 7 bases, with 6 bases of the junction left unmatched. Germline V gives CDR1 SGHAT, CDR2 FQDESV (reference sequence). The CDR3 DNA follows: TGTGCCAGCGGCCGGGACAGGGGGCCGAATGAGCAGTTCTTC. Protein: CASGRDRGPNEQFF.

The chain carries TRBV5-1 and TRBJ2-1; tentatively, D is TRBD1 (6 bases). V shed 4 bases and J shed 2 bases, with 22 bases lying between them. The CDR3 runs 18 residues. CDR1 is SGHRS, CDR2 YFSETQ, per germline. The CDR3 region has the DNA TGCGCCAGCAGCAGGGTGGGGGCAGGTAATCCTCCCTACAATGAGCAGTTCTTC. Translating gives CASSRVGAGNPPYNEQFF. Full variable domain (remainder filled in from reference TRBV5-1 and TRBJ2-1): KAGVTQTPRYLIKTRGQQVTLSCSPISGHRSVSWYQQTPGQGLQFLFEYFSETQRNKGNFPGRFSGRQFSNSRSEMNVSTLELGDSALYLCASSRVGAGNPPYNEQFFGPGTRLTVL.

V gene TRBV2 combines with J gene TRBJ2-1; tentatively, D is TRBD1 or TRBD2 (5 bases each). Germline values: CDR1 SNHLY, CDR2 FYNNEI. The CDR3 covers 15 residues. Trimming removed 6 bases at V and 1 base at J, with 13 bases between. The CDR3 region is CASSNRDPSYNEQFF. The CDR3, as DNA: TGTGCCAGCAGCAACCGGGACCCGTCCTACAATGAGCAGTTCTTC.

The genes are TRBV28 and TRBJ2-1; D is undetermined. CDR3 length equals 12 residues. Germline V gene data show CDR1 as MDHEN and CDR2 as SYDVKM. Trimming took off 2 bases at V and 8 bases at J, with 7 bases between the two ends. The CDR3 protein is CASSLQSHEQFF. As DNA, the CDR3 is TGTGCCAGCAGTTTACAATCCCATGAGCAGTTCTTC.